A selection of T cell receptor beta chains follows, all from one sample in a study of control samples from healthy donors and cancer patients. Some clones are missing from TCRdb's copy, which holds only in-frame ones; the method was immunoSEQ multiplex PCR. The table lists 35,000 to 55,000 clones, approximately 70% of them singletons. Sequencing was carried out using formalin-fixed, paraffin-embedded tissue. These receptors all stem from a male donor with melanoma. Both conserved end residues are part of each CDR3. D genes are given only for firm matches. Expanded clones are given a class, and other clones once, few, many or no size at all.

d_gene: TRBD2
v_gene: TRBV11-3
abundance: .
j_gene: TRBJ2-4
CDR3aa: CASSLGGGNIQYF
CDR3nt: TGTGCCAGCAGCTTAGGGGGAGGGAACATTCAGTACTTC

d_gene: TRBD1
v_gene: TRBV14
abundance: .
j_gene: TRBJ1-2
CDR3aa: CASSQDLRQGANYGYTF
CDR3nt: TGTGCCAGCAGCCAAGATTTGCGACAGGGCGCTAACTATGGCTACACCTTC

d_gene: TRBD1
v_gene: TRBV6-1
abundance: .
j_gene: TRBJ2-7
CDR3aa: CASSEHPGTAYEQYF
CDR3nt: TGTGCCAGCAGTGAACATCCCGGGACAGCGTACGAGCAGTACTTC

d_gene: .
v_gene: TRBV18
abundance: .
j_gene: TRBJ2-2
CDR3aa: CASSPPAIGELFF
CDR3nt: TGTGCCAGCTCACCCCCGGCCATCGGGGAGCTGTTTTTT

d_gene: .
v_gene: TRBV9
abundance: few
j_gene: TRBJ2-3
CDR3aa: CASSVSAGLPTDTQYF
CDR3nt: TGTGCCAGCAGCGTTTCCGCGGGGCTCCCCACAGATACGCAGTATTTT

d_gene: TRBD2
v_gene: TRBV27
abundance: once
j_gene: TRBJ2-3
CDR3aa: CASSLDEAGSTDTQYF
CDR3nt: TGTGCCAGCAGTTTAGACGAAGCGGGAAGCACAGATACGCAGTATTTT

d_gene: .
v_gene: TRBV30
abundance: .
j_gene: TRBJ1-1
CDR3aa: CAWILVRRENTEAFF
CDR3nt: TGTGCCTGGATCTTAGTTAGGAGAGAGAACACTGAAGCTTTCTTT

d_gene: TRBD1
v_gene: TRBV5-4
abundance: .
j_gene: TRBJ1-2
CDR3aa: CASSYTSGQLPLGF
CDR3nt: TGTGCCAGCAGCTATACTTCGGGACAGCTCCCTTTGGGTTTC

d_gene: TRBD1
v_gene: TRBV14
abundance: .
j_gene: TRBJ2-7
CDR3aa: CASSWLTGTGSAQYF
CDR3nt: TGTGCCAGCAGCTGGCTAACCGGGACAGGATCCGCGCAGTACTTC

d_gene: .
v_gene: TRBV5-4
abundance: .
j_gene: TRBJ2-3
CDR3aa: CASSLVPVSSTDTQYF
CDR3nt: TGTGCCAGCAGCTTGGTTCCGGTTTCTAGCACAGATACGCAGTATTTT

d_gene: TRBD2
v_gene: TRBV10-3
abundance: .
j_gene: TRBJ2-3
CDR3aa: CAISERGEDTQYF
CDR3nt: TGTGCCATCAGTGAGCGGGGGGAAGATACGCAGTATTTT

d_gene: TRBD1
v_gene: TRBV19
abundance: .
j_gene: TRBJ1-4
CDR3aa: CASSEGQRQVF
CDR3nt: TGTGCCAGTAGTGAGGGACAGCGGCAGGTTTTT

d_gene: .
v_gene: TRBV18
abundance: .
j_gene: TRBJ2-7
CDR3aa: CASSPNLDEQYF
CDR3nt: TGTGCCAGCTCCCCGAACCTTGACGAGCAGTACTTC

d_gene: .
v_gene: TRBV28
abundance: .
j_gene: TRBJ2-7
CDR3aa: CASSLAGKKGEQYF
CDR3nt: TGTGCCAGCAGTTTAGCAGGTAAAAAAGGCGAGCAGTACTTC

d_gene: .
v_gene: TRBV7-8
abundance: .
j_gene: TRBJ1-6
CDR3aa: CASSRAGNSPLHF
CDR3nt: TGTGCCAGCAGCCGTGCAGGGAATTCACCCCTCCACTTT

d_gene: .
v_gene: TRBV19
abundance: medium-sized
j_gene: TRBJ2-7
CDR3aa: CASSRQVGTYEQYF
CDR3nt: TGTGCCAGTAGCCGACAGGTGGGTACCTACGAGCAGTACTTC

d_gene: TRBD1
v_gene: TRBV5-1
abundance: .
j_gene: TRBJ2-2
CDR3aa: CASSWGQGGTGELFF
CDR3nt: TGCGCCAGCAGCTGGGGACAGGGCGGGACCGGGGAGCTGTTTTTT

d_gene: .
v_gene: TRBV19
abundance: large
j_gene: TRBJ1-1
CDR3aa: CASSWGRGGTEAFF
CDR3nt: TGTGCCAGTAGTTGGGGCAGGGGAGGAACTGAAGCTTTCTTT

d_gene: .
v_gene: TRBV9
abundance: .
j_gene: TRBJ2-2
CDR3aa: CASSVVARAHIGELFF
CDR3nt: TGTGCCAGCAGCGTAGTTGCCAGGGCCCACATCGGGGAGCTGTTTTTT

d_gene: .
v_gene: TRBV5-1
abundance: .
j_gene: TRBJ2-3
CDR3aa: CASSLTPDTQYF
CDR3nt: TGCGCCAGCAGCTTAACACCAGATACGCAGTATTTT

d_gene: .
v_gene: TRBV6-2/TRBV6-3
abundance: once
j_gene: TRBJ1-1
CDR3aa: CASSHLDNWVTEAFF
CDR3nt: TGTGCCAGCAGCCACCTGGACAATTGGGTCACTGAAGCTTTCTTT

d_gene: TRBD1
v_gene: TRBV2
abundance: few
j_gene: TRBJ1-1
CDR3aa: CASRRQGSITEAFF
CDR3nt: TGTGCCAGCAGACGACAGGGATCGATCACTGAAGCTTTCTTT

d_gene: TRBD2
v_gene: TRBV4-2
abundance: .
j_gene: TRBJ2-1
CDR3aa: CASSQGGSGLAGDEQFF
CDR3nt: TGTGCCAGCAGCCAAGGGGGTTCGGGACTAGCGGGAGATGAGCAGTTCTTC

d_gene: TRBD2
v_gene: TRBV29-1
abundance: .
j_gene: TRBJ2-1
CDR3aa: CSVGGGSSYNEQFF
CDR3nt: TGCAGCGTTGGGGGCGGGAGCTCCTACAATGAGCAGTTCTTC

d_gene: .
v_gene: TRBV19
abundance: few
j_gene: TRBJ2-3
CDR3aa: CASSISLADTQYF
CDR3nt: TGTGCCAGTAGTATCTCCCTAGCAGATACGCAGTATTTT

d_gene: .
v_gene: TRBV27
abundance: .
j_gene: TRBJ1-2
CDR3aa: CASSPGALRAGGYTF
CDR3nt: TGTGCCAGCAGCCCAGGGGCACTGAGGGCCGGGGGCTACACCTTC

d_gene: .
v_gene: TRBV7-2
abundance: once
j_gene: TRBJ1-5
CDR3aa: CASSLRQGPNQPQHF
CDR3nt: TGTGCCAGCAGCTTACGCCAGGGACCAAATCAGCCCCAGCATTTT

d_gene: .
v_gene: TRBV28
abundance: .
j_gene: TRBJ2-7
CDR3aa: CASSSTPGGLHYEQYF
CDR3nt: TGTGCCAGCAGTTCGACGCCAGGGGGACTTCACTACGAGCAGTACTTC

d_gene: .
v_gene: TRBV28
abundance: .
j_gene: TRBJ1-1
CDR3aa: CASTADRMNTEAFF
CDR3nt: TGTGCCAGCACCGCCGACAGAATGAACACTGAAGCTTTCTTT

d_gene: TRBD1
v_gene: TRBV15
abundance: few
j_gene: TRBJ2-4
CDR3aa: CATSTDRGRIQYF
CDR3nt: TGTGCCACCAGCACGGACAGGGGGCGCATTCAGTACTTC

d_gene: .
v_gene: TRBV11-2
abundance: .
j_gene: TRBJ2-2
CDR3aa: CASRRGGIGELFF
CDR3nt: TGTGCCAGCCGTCGTGGGGGGATCGGGGAGCTGTTTTTT

d_gene: TRBD2
v_gene: TRBV9
abundance: .
j_gene: TRBJ2-1
CDR3aa: CASSVFSGSYNEQFF
CDR3nt: TGTGCCAGCAGCGTGTTTAGCGGGAGTTACAATGAGCAGTTCTTC

d_gene: TRBD1
v_gene: TRBV6-5
abundance: .
j_gene: TRBJ1-2
CDR3aa: CASSYDRAPNGYTF
CDR3nt: TGTGCCAGCAGTTACGACAGGGCACCCAATGGCTACACCTTC

d_gene: TRBD1
v_gene: TRBV18
abundance: .
j_gene: TRBJ2-3
CDR3aa: CASSPLGQGGTDTQYF
CDR3nt: TGTGCCAGCTCACCGCTGGGACAGGGGGGCACAGATACGCAGTATTTT

d_gene: TRBD1
v_gene: TRBV4-1
abundance: .
j_gene: TRBJ2-2
CDR3aa: CASSQEDRAGELFF
CDR3nt: TGCGCCAGCAGCCAGGAAGACAGGGCCGGGGAGCTGTTTTTT

d_gene: TRBD2
v_gene: TRBV9
abundance: .
j_gene: TRBJ2-3
CDR3aa: CASSQTSGRADTQYF
CDR3nt: TGTGCCAGCAGCCAGACTAGCGGGAGGGCAGATACGCAGTATTTT

d_gene: .
v_gene: TRBV9
abundance: .
j_gene: TRBJ1-1
CDR3aa: CASGGLDTEAFF
CDR3nt: TGTGCCAGCGGAGGGTTGGACACTGAAGCTTTCTTT

d_gene: .
v_gene: TRBV5-1
abundance: .
j_gene: TRBJ2-7
CDR3aa: CASSLDLATGIHEQYF
CDR3nt: TGCGCCAGCAGCCTTGACCTAGCGACGGGGATCCACGAGCAGTACTTC

d_gene: .
v_gene: TRBV7-7
abundance: once
j_gene: TRBJ2-5
CDR3aa: CASSTGPPGETQYF
CDR3nt: TGTGCCAGCAGCACAGGGCCTCCCGGGGAGACCCAGTACTTC